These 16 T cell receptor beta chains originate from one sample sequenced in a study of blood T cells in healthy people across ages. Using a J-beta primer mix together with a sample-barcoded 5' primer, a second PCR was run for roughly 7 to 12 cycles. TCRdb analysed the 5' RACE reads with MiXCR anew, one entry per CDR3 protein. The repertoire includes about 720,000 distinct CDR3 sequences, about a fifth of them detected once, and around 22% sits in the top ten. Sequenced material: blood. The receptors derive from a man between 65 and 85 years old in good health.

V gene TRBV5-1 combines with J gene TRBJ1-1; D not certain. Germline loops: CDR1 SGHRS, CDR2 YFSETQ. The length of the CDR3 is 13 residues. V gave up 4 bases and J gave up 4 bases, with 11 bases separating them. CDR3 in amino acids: CASSPWEVTEAFF. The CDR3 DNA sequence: TGCGCCAGCAGCCCCTGGGAGGTCACTGAAGCTTTCTTT.

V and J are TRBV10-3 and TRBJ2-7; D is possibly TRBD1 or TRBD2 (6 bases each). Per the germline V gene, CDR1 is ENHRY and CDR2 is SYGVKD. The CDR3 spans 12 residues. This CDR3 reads CAIPGGSYEQYV. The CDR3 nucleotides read TGCGCCATCCCCGGGGGCAGCTACGAGCAGTACGTC.

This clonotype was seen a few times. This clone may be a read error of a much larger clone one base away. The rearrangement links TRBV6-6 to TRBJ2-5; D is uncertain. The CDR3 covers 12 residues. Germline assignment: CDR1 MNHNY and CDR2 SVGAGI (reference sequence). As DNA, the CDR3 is TGTGCCAACAGTTACAGTCAAGAGACCCAGTACTTC. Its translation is CANSYSQETQYF.

CDR3 bases: TGTGCCAGTCGGACAGGGCAATATGGCTACACCTTC. This gives the protein CASRTGQYGYTF. The chain links TRBV28 to TRBJ1-2; 8 nucleotides match TRBD1. Germline V CDR1 and CDR2: MDHEN, SYDVKM. The ends lost 9 bases at V and 5 bases at J; junction bases unmatched: 5. The CDR3 sequence is 12 residues long.

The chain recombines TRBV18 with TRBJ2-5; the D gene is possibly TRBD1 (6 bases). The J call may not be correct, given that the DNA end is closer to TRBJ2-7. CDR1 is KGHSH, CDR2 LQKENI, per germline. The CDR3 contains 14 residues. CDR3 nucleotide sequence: TGTGCCAGCTCACCAGGAGACAGGTGGTACGAGCAGTACTTC. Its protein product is CASSPGDRWYEQYF.

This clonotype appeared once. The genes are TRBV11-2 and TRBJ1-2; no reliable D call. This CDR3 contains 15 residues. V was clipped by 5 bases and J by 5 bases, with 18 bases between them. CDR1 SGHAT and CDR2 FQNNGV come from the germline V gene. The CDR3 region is CASSPLVFPPYGYTF. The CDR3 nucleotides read TGTGCCAGCAGCCCCCTTGTTTTCCCCCCTTATGGCTACACCTTC.

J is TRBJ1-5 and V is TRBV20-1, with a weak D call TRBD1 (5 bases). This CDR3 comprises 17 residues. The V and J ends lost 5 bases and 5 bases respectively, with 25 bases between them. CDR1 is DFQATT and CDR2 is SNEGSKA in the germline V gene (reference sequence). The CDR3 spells CSADIPGGVGADQPQHF. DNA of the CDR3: TGCAGTGCTGATATCCCAGGTGGGGTTGGGGCCGATCAGCCCCAGCATTTT.

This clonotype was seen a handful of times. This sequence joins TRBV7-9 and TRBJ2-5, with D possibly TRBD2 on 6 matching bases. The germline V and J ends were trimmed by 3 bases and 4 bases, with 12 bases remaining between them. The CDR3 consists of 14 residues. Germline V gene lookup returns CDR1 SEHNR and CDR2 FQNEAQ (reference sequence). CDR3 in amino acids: CASSFGSLRETQYF. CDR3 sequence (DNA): TGTGCCAGCAGCTTCGGGAGCCTGCGAGAGACCCAGTACTTC.

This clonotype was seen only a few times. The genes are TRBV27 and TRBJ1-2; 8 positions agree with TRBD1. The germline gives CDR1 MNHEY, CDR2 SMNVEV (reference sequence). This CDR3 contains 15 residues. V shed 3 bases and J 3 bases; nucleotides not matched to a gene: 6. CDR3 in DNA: TGTGCCAGCAGTTTGCGGACAGGGCGTGACTATGGCTACACCTTC. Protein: CASSLRTGRDYGYTF.

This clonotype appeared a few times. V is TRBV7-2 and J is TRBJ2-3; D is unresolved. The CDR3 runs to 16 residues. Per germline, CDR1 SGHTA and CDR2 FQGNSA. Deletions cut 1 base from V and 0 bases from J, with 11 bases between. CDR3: CASSLDRAASTDTQYF. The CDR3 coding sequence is TGTGCCAGCAGCTTAGATCGGGCGGCTAGCACAGATACGCAGTATTTT.

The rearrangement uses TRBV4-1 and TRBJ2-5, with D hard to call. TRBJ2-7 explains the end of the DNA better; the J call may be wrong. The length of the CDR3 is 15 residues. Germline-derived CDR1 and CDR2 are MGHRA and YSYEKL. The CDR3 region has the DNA TGCGCCAGCAGCCAAGAGGCCCAGAGCTCCTACGAGCAGTACGTC. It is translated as CASSQEAQSSYEQYV.

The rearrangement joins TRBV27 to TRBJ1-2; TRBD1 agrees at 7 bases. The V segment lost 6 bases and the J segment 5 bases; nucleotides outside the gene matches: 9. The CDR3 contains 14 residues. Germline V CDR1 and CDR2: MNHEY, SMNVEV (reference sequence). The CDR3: CASSPPRQGYGYTF. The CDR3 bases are TGTGCCAGCAGCCCCCCCCGACAGGGATATGGCTACACCTTC.

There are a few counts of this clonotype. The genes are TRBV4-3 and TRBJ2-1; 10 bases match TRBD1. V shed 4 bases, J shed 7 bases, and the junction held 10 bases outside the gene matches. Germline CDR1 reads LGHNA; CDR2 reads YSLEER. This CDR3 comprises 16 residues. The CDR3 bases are TGCGCCAGCAGCCCTTCCGGGACAGGGGTGGGAAATGAGCAGTTCTTC. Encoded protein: CASSPSGTGVGNEQFF.

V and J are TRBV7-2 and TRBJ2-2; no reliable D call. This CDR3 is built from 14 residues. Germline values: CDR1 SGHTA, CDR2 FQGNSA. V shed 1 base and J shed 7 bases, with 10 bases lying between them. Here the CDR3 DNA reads TGTGCCAGCAGCTTAGGGCTAAGAAGCGGGGAGCTGTTTTTT. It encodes CASSLGLRSGELFF.

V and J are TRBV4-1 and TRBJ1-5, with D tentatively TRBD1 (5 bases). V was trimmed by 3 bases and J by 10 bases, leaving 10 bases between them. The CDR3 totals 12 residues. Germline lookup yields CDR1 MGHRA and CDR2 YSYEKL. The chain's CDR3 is CASSQGTAPQHF. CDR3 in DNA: TGCGCCAGCAGCCAGGGGACTGCACCCCAGCATTTT.

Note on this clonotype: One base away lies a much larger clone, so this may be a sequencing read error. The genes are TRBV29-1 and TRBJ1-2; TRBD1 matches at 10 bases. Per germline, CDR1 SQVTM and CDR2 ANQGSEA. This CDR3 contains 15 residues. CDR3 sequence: CSVGGQGSYSYAYTF. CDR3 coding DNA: TGCAGCGTTGGGGGACAGGGGAGTTATAGCTATGCCTACACCTTC.